This T cell receptor (beta chain) was obtained from a study of human T cells and chemical hapten exposure. The study, taken as a whole, reports: The donors suffered from alopecia, so their immune response may not match that of healthy people.

Time point noted: patch test 2, 6 weeks after DPC sensitization. Specified treatment: therapeutic diphenylcyclopropenone sensitization with weekly scalp DPC. In TCRdb, the RACE reads were re-called with MiXCR into one record per CDR3 protein. Seen here are about 350,000 distinct CDR3 sequences, about 6.3% observed once, and the top ten hold around 5.8%. This CDR3 has 16 residues. J was trimmed by 11 bases and V by 5 bases; bases with no gene match: 18. Germline V CDR1 and CDR2: MDHEN, SYDVKM. This clonotype appeared a few times. The antigen is unknown. This chain joins TRBV28 and TRBJ1-1; 9 bases line up with TRBD1. Sequenced here: whole blood, sampled in connection with sensitization to the hapten diphenylcyclopropenone (DPC). The TCR comes from a woman younger than 30 with alopecia areata. Some clones in this sample may be carry-over from other donors' samples. The DNA of the CDR3 is TGTGCCAGCAGTCTAGTGGGGGGGACAGGGAATCTAAATGCTTTCTTT. It codes for CASSLVGGTGNLNAFF.